This paragraph covers one T cell receptor (beta chain) sequence. The V and J ends lost 5 bases and 5 bases respectively, with 18 bases between them. Germline V gene data show CDR1 as MNHEY and CDR2 as SMNVEV (reference sequence). This CDR3 region has 16 residues. Amplification used 60 Vbeta primers and 13 Jbeta primers. Repertoires were generated with immunoSEQ multiplex PCR, while TCRdb's copy carries only in-frame clones and drops some. The sample yields under 200,000 clones, nearly 80% seen once. The data belong to a study of cytomegalovirus exposure and HLA in healthy donors. This rearrangement joins TRBV27 to TRBJ1-4; D gene uncertain. This receptor was obtained from a man aged 50-60 years in good health and CMV-seropositive. The specimen sequenced was PBMCs. Here the CDR3 reads CASSPSLGSGNEKLFF. The CDR3 bases are TGTGCCAGCAGTCCATCACTTGGGAGCGGGAATGAAAAACTGTTTTTT.